This section outlines one TCR beta chain sequence together with its context. The sample holds other DNA sequences that translate to the same CDR3. The data were taken from a study of blood T cell repertoires in COVID-19. The overall study: Collection of acute and convalescent COVID-19 samples took place in the United States, Italy and Spain. T cells, B-cell-depleted T cells, or PBMCs provided the cDNA or gDNA that served as material.

Authors' processing steps: Amplification of reference gene primers provided the estimated nucleated cell counts. Clones were read by immunoSEQ multiplex PCR, and TCRdb kept only the in-frame ones, dropping some. For V, J and clone size, that table is used; D and trimming come from the DNA. Of around 150,000 clones in the sample, more than 80% were seen once. Input material: peripheral blood. The clonotype was recovered from a man aged 55 to 70 with acute or convalescent COVID-19.

The CDR3 DNA reads TGCGCCAGCAGCTTGGCGGACTACGATCGAGATACGCAGTATTTT. This sequence encodes CASSLADYDRDTQYF. V is TRBV5-1 and J is TRBJ2-3; D may be TRBD2 (6 bases). The germline V gene has CDR1 SGHRS and CDR2 YFSETQ. This CDR3 region has 15 residues. Between the trimmed V and J ends, which lost 0 bases and 5 bases, there was a span of 13 bases.